These 12 T cell receptor beta chains were all obtained from the same sample, sequenced in a study of PD-1 blockade in mismatch repair-deficient tumors. Repertoires were generated with immunoSEQ multiplex PCR, while TCRdb's copy carries only in-frame clones and drops some. The repertoire holds tens of thousands of clones, over 70% seen once, with around 2.6% in the top ten. The sample was peripheral blood, taken 12 weeks after starting pembrolizumab. The receptor source for this set is an adult with mismatch repair-deficient cancer.

The chain links TRBV4-3 to TRBJ2-3, with TRBD2 matching over 8 bases. This CDR3 comprises 15 residues. The V segment lost 1 base and the J segment 0 bases; nucleotides outside the gene matches: 0. The germline gives CDR1 LGHNA, CDR2 YSLEER. The chain's CDR3 is CASSQASGSTDTQYF. CDR3 DNA: TGCGCCAGCAGCCAAGCTAGCGGGAGCACAGATACGCAGTATTTT.

In its sample, this clone was seen a few times. The genes are TRBV7-9 and TRBJ1-1, with D maybe TRBD1 (6 bases). V was cut by 5 bases and J by 0 bases, with 16 bases left in between. The germline V gene has CDR1 SEHNR and CDR2 FQNEAQ (reference sequence). This CDR3 is built from 16 residues. Written as DNA, the CDR3 is TGTGCCAGCAGCCAAACCTTACAGGGAATGAACACTGAAGCTTTCTTT. It translates to CASSQTLQGMNTEAFF.

The V gene is TRBV5-1, the J gene TRBJ2-7; the D gene could be TRBD1 or TRBD2 (5 bases each). V lost 1 base and J lost 6, with 14 bases in between. Germline CDR1 is SGHRS and CDR2 is YFSETQ. This CDR3 is built from 14 residues. Written as DNA, the CDR3 is TGCGCCAGCAGCTTGTCAAATATGGGGGTCGAGCAGTACTTC. Its protein is CASSLSNMGVEQYF.

J is TRBJ1-1 and V is TRBV18; 8 bases match TRBD1. The J segment lost 0 bases and the V segment lost 6 bases, leaving 3 bases of the junction unmatched. CDR3 length: 14 residues. Germline V lookup: CDR1 KGHSH, CDR2 LQKENI. Here the CDR3 DNA reads TGTGCCAGCTCCCGACAGGGGATGAACACTGAAGCTTTCTTT. As protein: CASSRQGMNTEAFF.

The J gene is TRBJ1-2, the V gene TRBV27; D uncertain. Trimming pared 6 bases from V and 6 bases from J, leaving 20 bases between. Germline V gives CDR1 MNHEY, CDR2 SMNVEV (reference sequence). This CDR3 spans 15 amino acids. The chain's CDR3 is CASSNVGNLGDGYTF. The CDR3 nucleotides are TGTGCCAGCAGCAACGTTGGGAACCTGGGAGATGGCTACACCTTC.

This chain links TRBV5-1 with TRBJ1-2; tentative D call: TRBD1 (6 bases). The V gene's germline CDR1 is SGHRS and CDR2 YFSETQ. The CDR3 spans 13 residues. Trimming pared 0 bases from V and 6 bases from J, leaving 9 bases between. CDR3 region: CASSLGGRDGYTF. Written as DNA, the CDR3 is TGCGCCAGCAGCTTGGGGGGGCGAGATGGCTACACCTTC.

The chain employs TRBV28 and TRBJ2-2, with 11 bases that match TRBD2. V trimming: 5 bases; J trimming: 5 bases; junction bases outside the gene matches: 1. The V gene's germline CDR1 is MDHEN and CDR2 SYDVKM. This CDR3 is built from 14 residues. The CDR3 here is CASSTSGGTGELFF. The CDR3, as DNA: TGTGCCAGCAGTACTAGCGGGGGAACCGGGGAGCTGTTTTTT. Complete variable domain (other parts from reference TRBV28 and TRBJ2-2): DVKVTQSSRYLVKRTGEKVFLECVQDMDHENMFWYRQDPGLGLRLIYFSYDVKMKEKGDIPEGYSVSREKKERFSLILESASTNQTSMYLCASSTSGGTGELFFGEGSRLTVL.

The chain employs TRBV6-6 and TRBJ1-1; D is undetermined. The germline gives CDR1 MNHNY, CDR2 SVGAGI (reference sequence). This CDR3 region has 13 residues. Trimming removed 6 bases from V and 4 bases from J, with 12 bases in between. CDR3 region: CASSFDTSTEAFF. The DNA for the CDR3 is TGTGCCAGCAGCTTCGACACCAGCACTGAAGCTTTCTTT.

V gene TRBV7-2 combines with J gene TRBJ1-2; D not certain. This CDR3 spans 14 amino acids. Germline CDR1 reads SGHTA; CDR2 reads FQGNSA. With 5 bases removed from V and 8 bases from J, the gap between germline ends came to 18 bases. The CDR3 nucleotides are TGTGCCAGCAGCGACTGGACGGTCCGTCAGGGCTACACCTTC. Translating it yields CASSDWTVRQGYTF.

This clone was seen a single time. The rearrangement joins TRBV19 to TRBJ1-5; D gene uncertain. Germline-derived CDR1 and CDR2 are LNHDA and SQIVND (reference sequence). The CDR3 covers 13 residues. The V gene lost 3 bases and the J gene lost 3 bases, with 6 bases spanning the gap. The CDR3 here is CASSISYNQPQHF. The CDR3 bases are TGTGCCAGTAGTATCAGTTACAATCAGCCCCAGCATTTT.

Here the CDR3 DNA reads TGTGCCAGCAGTGTGAGTAAGTCCCCTTACGAGCAGTACTTC. It yields the protein CASSVSKSPYEQYF. J is TRBJ2-7 and V is TRBV6-1; no definite D call. The CDR3 sequence is 14 residues long. V was pared by 4 bases and J by 4 bases, with 14 bases between. CDR1 is MNHNS, CDR2 SASEGT, per germline.

The chain employs TRBV5-4 and TRBJ2-1; D is possibly TRBD2 (6 bases). This CDR3 region has 14 residues. Germline V gene lookup returns CDR1 SGHNT and CDR2 YYREEE (reference sequence). Trimming pared 4 bases from V and 0 bases from J, leaving 8 bases between. As DNA, the CDR3 is TGTGCCAGCAGCAGGCGGGACTCCTACAATGAGCAGTTCTTC. Its protein is CASSRRDSYNEQFF.